A selection of T cell receptor beta chains follows, all from one sample in a study of T cell changes during pregnancy in multiple sclerosis. Data came from immunoSEQ multiplex PCR; TCRdb stores just in-frame clones and leaves some out. The table lists fewer than 85,000 clones, 94% of them singletons, with about 2.3% in the top ten. The material sequenced was peripheral blood, taken in the third trimester of pregnancy. These receptors originate from a female donor with multiple sclerosis, enrolled in a pregnancy study. CDR3s include the opening cysteine and the closing phenylalanine or tryptophan. A D gene is named only where the DNA matches it firmly. Clone size is not always given. Where it is, it says once, few, many or a class for expanded clones.

V gene: TRBV2
clone size: -
J gene: TRBJ2-6
D gene: -
CDR3 protein: CASSGETASFGANVLTF
CDR3 DNA: TGTGCCAGCAGTGGAGAGACAGCCTCGTTTGGGGCCAACGTCCTGACTTTC

V gene: TRBV4-1
clone size: -
J gene: TRBJ2-1
D gene: TRBD1
CDR3 protein: CASSLLGTGSSNEQFF
CDR3 DNA: TGCGCCAGCAGCCTTTTGGGGACAGGGTCTTCCAATGAGCAGTTCTTC

V gene: TRBV11-2
clone size: -
J gene: TRBJ1-1
D gene: -
CDR3 protein: CASSQRLNTEAFF
CDR3 DNA: TGTGCCAGCAGCCAGAGGTTGAACACTGAAGCTTTCTTT

V gene: TRBV6-5
clone size: -
J gene: TRBJ2-3
D gene: -
CDR3 protein: CASSYSFGEDTDTQYF
CDR3 DNA: TGTGCCAGCAGTTACTCTTTCGGGGAGGACACAGATACGCAGTATTTT

V gene: TRBV7-2
clone size: -
J gene: TRBJ2-7
D gene: -
CDR3 protein: CASRQGPFEQYF
CDR3 DNA: TGTGCCTCGCGGCAGGGGCCATTTGAGCAGTACTTC

V gene: TRBV5-1
clone size: -
J gene: TRBJ2-5
D gene: -
CDR3 protein: CASSQEAPQETQYF
CDR3 DNA: TGCGCCAGCAGCCAAGAAGCCCCCCAAGAGACCCAGTACTTC

V gene: TRBV4-1
clone size: once
J gene: TRBJ2-7
D gene: TRBD2
CDR3 protein: CASSLLAGSSYEQYF
CDR3 DNA: TGCGCCAGCAGCCTTCTAGCGGGGAGCTCCTACGAGCAGTACTTC

V gene: TRBV4-2
clone size: -
J gene: TRBJ1-5
D gene: -
CDR3 protein: CASSQDGDSNQPQHF
CDR3 DNA: TGTGCCAGCAGCCAAGACGGGGATAGCAATCAGCCCCAGCATTTT

V gene: TRBV7-9
clone size: -
J gene: TRBJ1-2
D gene: -
CDR3 protein: CASSTSREALNYGYTF
CDR3 DNA: TGTGCCAGCAGCACCTCTAGGGAGGCCTTGAACTATGGCTACACCTTC

V gene: TRBV13
clone size: -
J gene: TRBJ1-4
D gene: TRBD1
CDR3 protein: CASSTGTGDSTNEKLFF
CDR3 DNA: TGTGCCAGCAGCACCGGGACAGGGGATTCAACTAATGAAAAACTGTTTTTT

V gene: TRBV6-1
clone size: -
J gene: TRBJ2-7
D gene: TRBD1
CDR3 protein: CASPKTGDGPYEQYF
CDR3 DNA: TGTGCCAGCCCTAAGACAGGGGATGGGCCCTACGAGCAGTACTTC

V gene: TRBV10-3
clone size: -
J gene: TRBJ2-5
D gene: TRBD1
CDR3 protein: CAIKQAGQGRETQYF
CDR3 DNA: TGTGCCATCAAACAGGCGGGACAGGGCCGAGAGACCCAGTACTTC

V gene: TRBV7-2
clone size: -
J gene: TRBJ1-1
D gene: -
CDR3 protein: CASSLRRGAPEAFF
CDR3 DNA: TGTGCCAGCAGCTTACGGAGGGGAGCTCCTGAAGCTTTCTTT

V gene: TRBV19
clone size: -
J gene: TRBJ2-1
D gene: -
CDR3 protein: CASSIDEEGPQYNEQFF
CDR3 DNA: TGTGCCAGTAGTATAGATGAGGAGGGCCCCCAATACAATGAGCAGTTCTTC

V gene: TRBV7-2
clone size: -
J gene: TRBJ1-6
D gene: -
CDR3 protein: CASSLTAGNNSPLHF
CDR3 DNA: TGTGCCAGCAGCTTAACGGCAGGGAATAATTCACCCCTCCACTTT

V gene: TRBV6-5
clone size: -
J gene: TRBJ2-5
D gene: -
CDR3 protein: CASSYRQVGETQYF
CDR3 DNA: TGTGCCAGCAGTTACAGGCAGGTCGGAGAGACCCAGTACTTC

V gene: TRBV2
clone size: -
J gene: TRBJ2-7
D gene: TRBD1
CDR3 protein: CASRLGQGAYEQYF
CDR3 DNA: TGTGCCAGCAGGCTGGGACAGGGGGCCTACGAGCAGTACTTC

V gene: TRBV5-6
clone size: -
J gene: TRBJ1-2
D gene: TRBD1
CDR3 protein: CASSSSDRGFNYGYTF
CDR3 DNA: TGTGCCAGCAGCTCTAGCGACAGGGGGTTTAACTATGGCTACACCTTC

V gene: TRBV25-1
clone size: -
J gene: TRBJ2-2
D gene: TRBD1
CDR3 protein: CASSEYRGTGGTGELFF
CDR3 DNA: TGTGCCAGCAGTGAATATCGCGGGACAGGGGGCACCGGGGAGCTGTTTTTT

V gene: TRBV7-3
clone size: once
J gene: TRBJ2-1
D gene: TRBD1
CDR3 protein: CASSWDRANEQFF
CDR3 DNA: TGTGCCAGCAGCTGGGACAGGGCGAATGAGCAGTTCTTC

V gene: TRBV14
clone size: -
J gene: TRBJ2-6
D gene: -
CDR3 protein: CASSLDFIAGANVLTF
CDR3 DNA: TGTGCCAGCAGCTTGGACTTCATAGCTGGGGCCAACGTCCTGACTTTC

V gene: TRBV13
clone size: -
J gene: TRBJ1-2
D gene: -
CDR3 protein: CASSLGSNYGYTF
CDR3 DNA: TGTGCCAGCAGCTTAGGGTCGAACTATGGCTACACCTTC